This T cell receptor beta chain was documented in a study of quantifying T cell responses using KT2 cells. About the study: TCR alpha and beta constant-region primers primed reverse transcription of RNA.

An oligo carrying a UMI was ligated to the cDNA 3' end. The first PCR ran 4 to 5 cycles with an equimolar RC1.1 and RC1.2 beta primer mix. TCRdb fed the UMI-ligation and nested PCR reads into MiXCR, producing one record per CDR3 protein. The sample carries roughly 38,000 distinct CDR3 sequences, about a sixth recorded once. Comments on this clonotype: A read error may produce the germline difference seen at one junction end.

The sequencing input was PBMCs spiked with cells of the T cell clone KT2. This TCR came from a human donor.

The CDR3 protein is CSALDSRQETQNF. In DNA, the CDR3 is TGCAGTGCCCTGGACAGCCGCCAAGAGACCCAGAACTTC. The rearrangement uses TRBV20-1 and TRBJ2-5, with a possible D match to TRBD1 (6 bases). Germline loops: CDR1 DFQATT, CDR2 SNEGSKA (reference sequence). The CDR3 length is 13 residues.